The 32 T cell receptor beta chains presented below share a single source sample, sequenced in a study of blood T cells in healthy people across ages. Through a sample-barcoded 5' primer and a J-beta primer mix, a second PCR was run for about 6 to 12 cycles. TCRdb called the 5' RACE reads again in MiXCR, with one record for every CDR3 protein. Of 650,000 to 900,000 distinct CDR3 sequences in the sample, around 62% were seen once. Material: blood. The receptors were gathered from a man between 25 and 39 years old in good health.

The chain carries TRBV12-3 or TRBV12-4 and TRBJ1-5; D ambiguous. The V end lost 3 bases, the J end lost 3 bases, and 6 bases lay between the germline ends. The CDR3 length is 13 residues. The CDR3 region is CASSLSDNQPQHF. CDR3 nucleotide sequence: TGTGCCAGCAGTTTGTCGGACAATCAGCCCCAGCATTTT.

CDR3 DNA sequence: TGTGCCAGCAGCTTAAAACCTCACAAGAGCGATGAGCAGTACTTC. It yields the protein CASSLKPHKSDEQYF. The chain employs TRBV11-3 and TRBJ2-7; D is unresolved. The CDR3 runs to 15 residues. The germline V gene encodes CDR1 SGHNT and CDR2 YENEEA. Trimming took 2 bases from V and 7 from J, leaving 18 bases between them.

The chain carries TRBV28 and TRBJ2-4, with 10 nucleotides matching TRBD1. The closer fit of TRBJ2-7 to the DNA end suggests the J call may be wrong. CDR1 and CDR2 (germline): MDHEN, SYDVKM. The CDR3 is made up of 14 amino acids. Here the CDR3 DNA reads TGTGCCAGCAGGAGGGGGACAGGGGTCTCCGAGCAGTACTTC. This sequence encodes CASRRGTGVSEQYF.

The chain employs TRBV7-9 and TRBJ1-5; D call uncertain. V lost 5 bases, J lost 4 bases, and 6 bases lay in between. The germline CDR1 and CDR2 sequences are SEHNR and FQNEAQ (reference sequence). This CDR3 has 12 residues. The CDR3 is CASSTRNQPQHF. In nucleotides, the CDR3 is TGTGCCAGCAGCACCAGGAATCAGCCCCAGCATTTT.

This rearrangement joins TRBV14 to TRBJ2-1; D not resolved. V lost 0 bases and J 6 bases, leaving 9 bases between the germline ends. This CDR3 has 14 residues. Germline CDR1 reads SGHDN; CDR2 reads FVKESK. In DNA, the CDR3 is TGTGCCAGCAGCCAAGAGGGCCGGATCAATGAGCAGTTCTTC. It translates to CASSQEGRINEQFF.

The chain uses TRBV5-1 and TRBJ1-1; 10 bases align to TRBD1. With V trimmed by 4 bases and J by 4 bases, 4 bases remained unmatched. Germline CDR1 and CDR2: SGHRS and YFSETQ. The CDR3 length is 14 residues. CDR3 bases: TGCGCCAGCAGCGCCGGGACAGGGGTCACTGAAGCTTTCTTT. Translation: CASSAGTGVTEAFF.

The rearrangement uses TRBV7-2 and TRBJ1-2; no reliable D call. The CDR3 has 13 amino acids. CDR1 is SGHTA and CDR2 is FQGNSA in the germline V gene. The V gene lost 5 bases and the J gene lost 5 bases, with 12 bases spanning the gap. CDR3 loop: CASSLHIRYGYTF. The DNA of the CDR3 is TGTGCCAGCAGCCTCCACATTAGATATGGCTACACCTTC.

J is TRBJ1-2 and V is TRBV29-1, with D perhaps matching TRBD1 (6 bases). The CDR3 has 14 residues. Germline-derived CDR1 and CDR2 are SQVTM and ANQGSEA. V lost 6 bases, J lost 8 bases, and 22 bases lay in between. Here the CDR3 reads CSVAVGGVFFGYTF. The CDR3 DNA reads TGCAGCGTCGCGGTGGGGGGCGTATTCTTCGGCTACACCTTC.

This clonotype was recorded only once. The chain is built from TRBV9 and TRBJ2-1, with D perhaps matching TRBD2 (7 bases). CDR3 length: 17 amino acids. Germline V lookup: CDR1 SGDLS, CDR2 YYNGEE. V gave up 3 bases and J gave up 7 bases, with 23 bases separating them. In DNA, the CDR3 is TGTGCCAGCAGCGCCACCGGACTAGGGGGTGGGGTGAATGAGCAGTTCTTC. Translation gives CASSATGLGGGVNEQFF.

This clonotype has only a few counts. This chain links TRBV7-2 with TRBJ2-5; TRBD1 aligns across 9 bases. The J segment lost 4 bases and the V segment lost 4 bases, leaving 1 base of the junction unmatched. From germline, CDR1 is SGHTA and CDR2 FQGNSA. The CDR3 has 13 residues. The CDR3 DNA is TGTGCCAGCAGCTCGGACAGGGGAGAGACCCAGTACTTC. It translates to CASSSDRGETQYF.

To note about this clonotype: A much larger clone differs by one base, so this may be a read error. CDR3 sequence: CAISRTDTQYF. CDR3 sequence (DNA): TGTGCCATCAGCCGCACAGATACGCAGTATTTT. The V gene is TRBV10-3, the J gene TRBJ2-3; D is uncertain. This CDR3 has 11 amino acids. V was pared by 6 bases and J by 1 base, with 2 bases between. Germline loops: CDR1 ENHRY, CDR2 SYGVKD.

The V call is TRBV15, the J call TRBJ2-3, with D unresolved. CDR3 length: 14 amino acids. CDR1 and CDR2 from the germline V gene are LNHNV and YYDKDF (reference sequence). The V end was cut by 0 bases, the J end by 3 bases, with 7 bases between. In DNA form, the CDR3 reads TGTGCCACCAGCAGAGATCTCGGGACAGATACGCAGTATTTT. Its protein is CATSRDLGTDTQYF. The complete variable domain, with remaining parts taken from reference TRBV15 and TRBJ2-3, reads DAMVIQNPRYQVTQFGKPVTLSCSQTLNHNVMYWYQQKSSQAPKLLFHYYDKDFNNEADTPDNFQSRRPNTSFCFLDIRSPGLGDTAMYLCATSRDLGTDTQYFGPGTRLTVL.

The V call is TRBV9, the J call TRBJ2-1; D possibly uses TRBD1 or TRBD2 (5 bases each). The CDR3 sequence is 16 residues long. The germline V gene has CDR1 SGDLS and CDR2 YYNGEE. V lost 3 bases and J 9 bases, leaving 22 bases between the germline ends. CDR3 loop: CASSANGTKRFSEQFF. In DNA form, the CDR3 reads TGTGCCAGCAGCGCAAACGGGACCAAGAGATTCAGTGAGCAGTTCTTC.

The chain joins TRBV10-3 to TRBJ2-1; maybe TRBD2 (5 bases). Trimming took 6 bases from V and 5 from J, leaving 11 bases between them. Germline lookup yields CDR1 ENHRY and CDR2 SYGVKD. This CDR3 comprises 13 residues. CDR3: CAIRGAEDNEQFF. The CDR3, as DNA: TGTGCCATCAGAGGAGCGGAAGACAATGAGCAGTTCTTC.

The chain is built from TRBV4-3 and TRBJ1-1; tentatively, D is TRBD1 (5 bases). Trimming removed 0 bases at V and 5 bases at J, with 10 bases between. The CDR3 runs 14 residues. Germline CDR1 reads LGHNA; CDR2 reads YSLEER. CDR3 DNA: TGCGCCAGCAGCCAAGATGTGGGGGGGACTGAAGCTTTCTTT. Translating gives CASSQDVGGTEAFF.

V usage is TRBV6-2 or TRBV6-3 and J usage is TRBJ2-1; 10 bases match TRBD2. Unmatched junction bases numbered 5, after V lost 2 bases and J lost 4 bases. This CDR3 has 16 residues. Germline lookup yields CDR1 MNHEY and CDR2 SVGEGT. The CDR3: CASSYITSGIYNEQFF. The CDR3 DNA follows: TGTGCCAGCAGTTACATAACTAGCGGGATATACAATGAGCAGTTCTTC.

This sequence joins TRBV6-5 and TRBJ2-2; 8 nucleotides align to TRBD1. CDR1 is MNHEY and CDR2 is SVGAGI in the germline V gene. The CDR3 spans 14 residues. Trimming removed 2 bases from V and 6 bases from J; junction bases left unmatched: 2. The DNA of the CDR3 is TGTGCCAGCAGTTACCTACAGGGGGCCGGGGAGCTGTTTTTT. Its translation: CASSYLQGAGELFF.

The J gene is TRBJ1-6, the V gene TRBV27; 11 bases align to TRBD1. The V segment lost 7 bases and the J segment 9 bases; nucleotides outside the gene matches: 8. The length of the CDR3 is 15 residues. CDR1 and CDR2 from the germline V gene are MNHEY and SMNVEV (reference sequence). The CDR3 DNA is TGTGCCAGCAAAGGCCCGGGACAGGGGGGTTCACCCCTCCACTTT. Translation: CASKGPGQGGSPLHF.

The CDR3 DNA is TGCAGCGTTGGCACAAGACTAGCGTACGAGCAGTACTTC. It specifies CSVGTRLAYEQYF. This chain links TRBV29-1 with TRBJ2-7; 8 bases map to TRBD2. The trim removed 4 bases at V and 4 bases at J, leaving 6 bases unmatched. Germline CDR1 reads SQVTM; CDR2 reads ANQGSEA. The CDR3 runs to 13 residues.

This clonotype showed up just a few times. The V call is TRBV12-3 or TRBV12-4, the J call TRBJ2-5; D is uncertain. The CDR3 has 11 residues. The V end was cut by 5 bases, the J end by 8 bases, with 9 bases between. CDR3 bases: TGTGCCAGCAGTCACCAGGATACCCAGTACTTC. It encodes CASSHQDTQYF.

The CDR3 reads CASSQETAAPRYGYTF. Written as DNA, the CDR3 is TGCGCCAGCAGCCAAGAAACTGCAGCTCCCCGCTATGGCTACACCTTC. The chain employs TRBV4-3 and TRBJ1-2, with D unresolved. Germline CDR1 is LGHNA and CDR2 is YSLEER. The V gene lost 0 bases and the J gene lost 4 bases, with 15 bases spanning the gap. CDR3 length: 16 amino acids.

V gene TRBV27 combines with J gene TRBJ1-6; weak D call: TRBD1 (6 bases). CDR1 and CDR2 (germline): MNHEY, SMNVEV (reference sequence). V gave up 7 bases and J gave up 0 bases, with 10 bases separating them. The CDR3 sequence is 15 residues long. This chain's CDR3 is CASKQGSSYNSPLHF. Here the CDR3 DNA reads TGTGCCAGCAAACAGGGTAGCTCCTATAATTCACCCCTCCACTTT.

The V gene is TRBV7-3, the J gene TRBJ1-2; 12 nucleotides agree with TRBD1. The CDR3 runs to 15 residues. The germline gives CDR1 SGHTA, CDR2 FQGTGA. J lost 7 bases, V lost 5 bases, and 8 bases had no gene match. The CDR3 DNA reads TGTGCCAGCAGCCTCACCGGGACAGGGGGCGGTGGCTACACCTTC. This gives the protein CASSLTGTGGGGYTF. The full variable domain, with the rest looked up from reference TRBV7-3 and TRBJ1-2, is GAGVSQTPSNKVTEKGKYVELRCDPISGHTALYWYRQSLGQGPEFLIYFQGTGAADDSGLPNDRFFAVRPEGSVSTLKIQRTERGDSAVYLCASSLTGTGGGGYTFGSGTRLTVV.

The V and J genes are TRBV4-1 and TRBJ2-3; 8 bases line up with TRBD2. The CDR3 spans 15 residues. The V segment lost 4 bases and the J segment 1 base; nucleotides outside the gene matches: 4. The germline V gene has CDR1 MGHRA and CDR2 YSYEKL. CDR3 DNA: TGCGCCAGCAGCCCGAGAGCGGGAGGCACAGATACGCAGTATTTT. Translation gives CASSPRAGGTDTQYF.

The J gene is TRBJ2-7, the V gene TRBV20-1; 9 positions match TRBD2. CDR1 is DFQATT and CDR2 is SNEGSKA in the germline V gene (reference sequence). This CDR3 spans 15 amino acids. Unmatched junction bases numbered 8, after V lost 3 bases and J lost 2 bases. The CDR3 loop reads CSARSIAGATYEQYF. The CDR3 coding sequence is TGCAGTGCTAGGTCCATAGCGGGGGCAACCTACGAGCAGTACTTC.

The chain carries TRBV6-4 and TRBJ1-1; D is unclear. The CDR3 totals 14 residues. Germline CDR1 and CDR2: MRHNA and SNTAGT. V lost 9 bases to trimming and J lost 3 bases, with 17 bases between them. This chain's CDR3 is CARKTFTVHTEAFF. The CDR3 DNA sequence: TGTGCCAGGAAGACATTTACCGTTCACACTGAAGCTTTCTTT.

This clonotype was seen more than once but under ten times. The rearrangement joins TRBV10-3 to TRBJ2-6; the D is unclear. In germline, CDR1 is ENHRY, CDR2 SYGVKD. V was trimmed by 8 bases and J by 0 bases, leaving 14 bases between them. The CDR3 runs to 16 residues. CDR3 bases: TGTGCCATCGGAACCTTACAAATCTCTGGGGCCAACGTCCTGACTTTC. It codes for CAIGTLQISGANVLTF.

V gene TRBV9 combines with J gene TRBJ2-1, with D maybe TRBD2 (6 bases). Germline CDR1 is SGDLS and CDR2 is YYNGEE. This CDR3 contains 16 residues. V was cut by 4 bases and J by 1 base, with 15 bases left in between. The CDR3 here is CASSRGTVRSYNEQFF. CDR3 DNA sequence: TGTGCCAGCAGCAGAGGGACTGTCCGATCCTACAATGAGCAGTTCTTC.

The J gene is TRBJ2-4, the V gene TRBV4-1, with D perhaps TRBD1 or TRBD2 (5 bases each). The V end lost 0 bases, the J end lost 13 bases, and 10 bases lay between the germline ends. This CDR3 spans 12 amino acids. The germline V gene encodes CDR1 MGHRA and CDR2 YSYEKL. This chain's CDR3 is CASSQEWGKQYF. DNA of the CDR3: TGCGCCAGCAGCCAAGAATGGGGGAAGCAGTACTTC.

The gene calls are TRBV7-9 and TRBJ2-5, with TRBD1 matching 7 bases. V shed 4 bases and J 1 base; nucleotides not matched to a gene: 12. From germline, CDR1 is SEHNR and CDR2 FQNEAQ (reference sequence). The CDR3 spans 17 residues. The CDR3 DNA reads as TGTGCCAGCAGCTCGGCACTATTACAGGGGAGCCAAGAGACCCAGTACTTC. Protein sequence: CASSSALLQGSQETQYF.

This clonotype was observed a handful of times. V usage is TRBV2 and J usage is TRBJ2-1, with D perhaps matching TRBD1 (6 bases). The CDR3 has 12 residues. The V gene lost 6 bases and the J gene lost 10 bases, with 13 bases spanning the gap. CDR1 and CDR2 from the germline V gene are SNHLY and FYNNEI. The CDR3 protein is CASRASGTEQFF. CDR3 DNA: TGTGCCAGCAGGGCCTCTGGGACAGAGCAGTTCTTC.

This chain connects TRBV28 to TRBJ2-1; D gene unclear. There are 12 residues in the CDR3. Germline lookup yields CDR1 MDHEN and CDR2 SYDVKM. The V gene lost 6 bases and the J gene lost 10 bases, with 13 bases spanning the gap. The CDR3: CASSLGNYEQFF. Here the CDR3 DNA reads TGTGCCAGCAGCCTGGGAAACTACGAGCAGTTCTTC.